What follows are 15 T cell receptor beta chains derived from one specimen sequenced in a study of T-cell memory formation after mild COVID-19. TCRdb ran MiXCR on the 5' RACE reads and lists one entry per CDR3 protein. The sample contains about 180,000 distinct CDR3 sequences, roughly 20% of which appear only once. Sequences were obtained from PBMCs or a T cell subset sorted from them (not recorded which). These TCRs come from a man aged 18 to 30 who had mild COVID-19 (a few samples of this study predate the infection). Cell type and time point are not known.

This clonotype occurred many times. V usage is TRBV3-1 and J usage is TRBJ2-7, with TRBD1 as a possible D gene (6 bases). V was shortened by 6 bases and J by 5 bases, with 17 bases between the two germline ends. This CDR3 is 14 amino acids long. Germline V gene data show CDR1 as LGHDT and CDR2 as YNNKEL (reference sequence). Here the CDR3 reads CASSAPGPGDEQYF. In nucleotides, the CDR3 is TGTGCCAGCAGTGCTCCGGGCCCAGGGGACGAGCAGTACTTC.

The V call is TRBV4-1, the J call TRBJ1-2; possible D gene TRBD1, 5 bases. Trimming took 6 bases from V and 4 from J, leaving 21 bases between them. CDR1 and CDR2 from the germline V gene are MGHRA and YSYEKL. The CDR3 covers 16 residues. The chain's CDR3 is CASRYWAGLPGYGYTF. The CDR3 DNA sequence: TGCGCCAGCAGATATTGGGCAGGGCTGCCGGGCTATGGCTACACCTTC.

A few counts support this clonotype. This chain joins TRBV5-1 and TRBJ1-1, with no clear D. Trimming stripped 5 bases from V and 0 bases from J, with 11 bases between. This CDR3 comprises 14 residues. Germline CDR1 is SGHRS and CDR2 is YFSETQ. Written as DNA, the CDR3 is TGCGCCAGCAGGGCTTCGGAGATGAACACTGAAGCTTTCTTT. Protein sequence: CASRASEMNTEAFF.

The chain links TRBV10-3 to TRBJ2-7; D may match TRBD1 or TRBD2 (5 bases each). The CDR3 length is 13 residues. Germline V gene lookup returns CDR1 ENHRY and CDR2 SYGVKD. The CDR3 protein is CALKGQLEGEQYF. CDR3 in DNA: TGTGCTCTCAAGGGGCAATTAGAGGGCGAGCAGTACTTC.

CDR3 residues: CASSRGSKGSRFF. The CDR3 DNA is TGTGCCAGCAGCCGTGGGAGTAAGGGGTCACGGTTCTTC. The chain recombines TRBV7-8 with TRBJ2-1; D could derive from TRBD1 or TRBD2 (5 bases each). Per the germline V gene, CDR1 is SGHVS and CDR2 is FQNEAQ. The V and J ends lost 5 bases and 15 bases respectively, with 20 bases between them. CDR3 length: 13 residues.

The V gene is TRBV5-1, the J gene TRBJ2-5; 9 nucleotides align to TRBD2. J was trimmed by 2 bases and V by 0 bases; bases with no gene match: 5. This CDR3 is built from 16 residues. Germline CDR1 SGHRS, CDR2 YFSETQ. The CDR3: CASSLAPGLAQETQYF. CDR3 nucleotide sequence: TGCGCCAGCAGCTTGGCCCCGGGACTAGCACAAGAGACCCAGTACTTC.

This clonotype was observed a few times. V and J are TRBV20-1 and TRBJ1-1, with a possible D match to TRBD1 (6 bases). CDR1 is DFQATT and CDR2 is SNEGSKA in the germline V gene (reference sequence). V lost 7 bases and J lost 0, with 12 bases in between. The CDR3 runs to 13 residues. CDR3 loop: CSVNRDMNTEAFF. CDR3 coding DNA: TGCAGTGTAAACAGGGACATGAACACTGAAGCTTTCTTT.

The CDR3 DNA follows: TGCAGCGCTGGGGGGGATGAAAAACTGTTTTTT. Its protein product is CSAGGDEKLFF. This chain connects TRBV29-1 to TRBJ1-4, with D perhaps matching TRBD1 (5 bases). The germline gives CDR1 SQVTM, CDR2 ANQGSEA. The length of the CDR3 is 11 residues. V was cut by 7 bases and J by 6 bases, with 9 bases left in between.

This clonotype was counted only a few times. V and J are TRBV6-2 or TRBV6-3 and TRBJ2-2; D uncertain. The CDR3 has 16 residues. Germline lookup yields CDR1 MNHEY and CDR2 SVGEGT. V lost 6 bases and J 3 bases, leaving 17 bases between the germline ends. CDR3 in DNA: TGTGCCAGCAGCCCCCGCCGCTCAGGTGACACCGGGGAGCTGTTTTTT. Its protein product is CASSPRRSGDTGELFF.

The genes are TRBV20-1 and TRBJ2-2, with a tentative D call TRBD2 (7 bases). In germline, CDR1 is DFQATT, CDR2 SNEGSKA (reference sequence). The CDR3 has 15 amino acids. V lost 6 bases and J 4 bases, leaving 18 bases between the germline ends. DNA of the CDR3: TGCAGTGCCAAGGAGGGGGGGCTCGGCACCGGGGAGCTGTTTTTT. Translated, it gives CSAKEGGLGTGELFF.

The chain combines TRBV5-1 with TRBJ2-3, with D hard to call. Trimming pared 0 bases from V and 2 bases from J, leaving 7 bases between. The CDR3 totals 14 residues. CDR1 and CDR2 from the germline V gene are SGHRS and YFSETQ. CDR3 nucleotide sequence: TGCGCCAGCAGCTTGGAAGGATACACAGATACGCAGTATTTT. It is translated as CASSLEGYTDTQYF.

This clonotype was observed many times. The chain uses TRBV7-2 and TRBJ2-7; D possibly uses TRBD1 or TRBD2 (5 bases each). The V gene's germline CDR1 is SGHTA and CDR2 FQGNSA. The V and J ends lost 5 bases and 6 bases respectively, with 14 bases between them. The length of the CDR3 is 13 residues. CDR3 in amino acids: CASSLDGASEQYF. In DNA form, the CDR3 reads TGTGCCAGCAGCCTCGACGGGGCCAGCGAGCAGTACTTC.

The rearrangement uses TRBV28 and TRBJ2-7; TRBD1 might be the D (6 bases). The CDR3 contains 14 residues. Germline-derived CDR1 and CDR2 are MDHEN and SYDVKM. V dropped 3 bases and J dropped 2 bases, with 11 bases sitting between them. This CDR3 reads CASSLSGVTYEQYF. The CDR3 region has the DNA TGTGCCAGCAGTTTGTCAGGGGTGACCTACGAGCAGTACTTC. Full variable domain (rest looked up from reference TRBV28 and TRBJ2-7): DVKVTQSSRYLVKRTGEKVFLECVQDMDHENMFWYRQDPGLGLRLIYFSYDVKMKEKGDIPEGYSVSREKKERFSLILESASTNQTSMYLCASSLSGVTYEQYFGPGTRLTVT.

V gene TRBV11-2 combines with J gene TRBJ1-2; 8 nucleotides align to TRBD1. Trimming removed 1 base from V and 5 bases from J; junction bases left unmatched: 9. Germline CDR1 and CDR2: SGHAT and FQNNGV. This CDR3 spans 16 amino acids. The CDR3 nucleotides read TGTGCCAGCAGCTTAGGGCCAGGGGGCCCCTTATATGGCTACACCTTC. Amino acid sequence: CASSLGPGGPLYGYTF.

This clonotype was found a few times. CDR3 amino acids: CASSPVGGGLAGSTDTQYF. The CDR3, as DNA: TGTGCCAGCAGCCCCGTGGGGGGGGGACTAGCGGGGAGCACAGATACGCAGTATTTT. The V gene is TRBV7-3, the J gene TRBJ2-3; 13 bases fit TRBD2. The CDR3 has 19 amino acids. The V segment lost 5 bases and the J segment 0 bases; nucleotides outside the gene matches: 11. The germline V gene has CDR1 SGHTA and CDR2 FQGTGA.